The rows below give T cell receptor beta chains drawn from one sample of a study of blood T cell repertoires in COVID-19. Clones were sequenced by immunoSEQ multiplex PCR, and TCRdb holds only the in-frame ones, with some missing. The data contain around 300,000 clones, around 90% of them singletons. The sequencing input was peripheral blood. The receptors shown here come from a woman in her forties with COVID-19, enrolled during active disease. CDR3s leave out the opening cysteine and the closing phenylalanine or tryptophan. Clone size is shown for a subset of rows, as once, few, many or a class of expanded clone.

NA TRBV6-5 ASSYGAGEKTGYT
once TRBV24-1 ATSDSTGTGSYEQY
NA TRBV4-3 ASSQSTENEKLF
NA TRBV14 ASSHLRGSSYEQY
NA TRBV12-3/TRBV12-4 ASSLESDQPQH
NA TRBV7-8 ASSLTGRYGYT
NA TRBV7-3 ASSSSPGEQF
NA TRBV2 ASTLSTGPYGYT
few TRBV30 AWKRGNQPQH
NA TRBV6-2/TRBV6-3 ASSYRGLPSYEQY